This note documents a single TCR beta chain sequence. Its antigen is unidentified. This sample stems from a study of T cells expressing NK-cell markers. Study as a whole: From sorted CD3+CD56+NKG2C+, CD3+CD56+NKG2C- and CD3+CD56-NKG2C+ T cells came the TCR beta repertoires.

Findings of the study overall: The share of CD8+ T cells held by dominant NKG2C+ clonotypes was roughly 1.0-8% in roughly 6 donors.

With the 5' RACE reads reprocessed, TCRdb shows one record per CDR3 protein and no DNA. In all, the sample yields roughly 450,000 distinct CDR3 sequences. CDR1 and CDR2 (germline): LGHDT, YNNKEL (reference sequence). This CDR3 is built from 15 residues. The sequenced sample was blood T cells: a sorted CD56 or NKG2C T cell subset, CD4+ or CD8+ T cells, or bulk PBMC T cells (not recorded which). This clonotype was sampled from a woman aged 50 to 60 in good health. The chain has TRBV3-1 and TRBJ1-6. The CDR3 reads CASSLGEAKFSPLHF.